Following are 29 T cell receptor beta chains from one sample sequenced in a study of blood T cell repertoires in COVID-19. Data came from immunoSEQ multiplex PCR; TCRdb stores just in-frame clones and leaves some out. The sample lists around 280,000 clones; roughly 90% were seen once. The sequencing sample was made of peripheral blood. These receptors originate from a woman aged 45-65 years who had recovered from COVID-19.

The rearrangement uses TRBV7-2 and TRBJ1-6, with D possibly matching TRBD1 (5 bases). This CDR3 has 13 residues. CDR1 and CDR2 from the germline V gene are SGHTA and FQGNSA. V was cut by 6 bases and J by 10 bases, with 13 bases left in between. The CDR3 region has the DNA TGTGCCAGCAGGCCTACGACAGTATCACCCCTCCACTTT. This translates into CASRPTTVSPLHF.

The J gene is TRBJ1-1, the V gene TRBV4-3; D is uncertain. The CDR3 length is 16 residues. Germline V gene lookup returns CDR1 LGHNA and CDR2 YSLEER. Trimming cost V 0 bases and J 0 bases, with 11 bases left between them. The CDR3 loop is CASSQDLQDMNTEAFF. CDR3 nucleotides: TGCGCCAGCAGCCAAGATCTTCAGGATATGAACACTGAAGCTTTCTTT.

The chain uses TRBV2 and TRBJ2-6; tentatively, D is TRBD1 (6 bases). The V gene lost 5 bases and the J gene lost 0 bases, with 8 bases spanning the gap. CDR3 length: 15 residues. The germline gives CDR1 SNHLY, CDR2 FYNNEI. This CDR3 reads CASSRQDSGANVLTF. CDR3 bases: TGTGCCAGCAGTCGACAGGACTCTGGGGCCAACGTCCTGACTTTC.

The chain joins TRBV11-1 to TRBJ2-2, with D perhaps TRBD1 (5 bases). This CDR3 comprises 13 residues. In germline, CDR1 is SGHAT, CDR2 FQDESV (reference sequence). V lost 5 bases and J lost 7, with 11 bases in between. CDR3 protein: CASSPSGHGELFF. As DNA, the CDR3 is TGTGCCAGCAGCCCCTCAGGGCACGGGGAGCTGTTTTTT.

This clone was found a few times. CDR3 in DNA: TGTGCCAGTAGCGACAGATATGGCTACACCTTC. It encodes CASSDRYGYTF. The rearrangement links TRBV19 to TRBJ1-2; D is perhaps TRBD1 (5 bases). This CDR3 comprises 11 residues. Between the trimmed V and J ends, which lost 6 bases and 5 bases, there was a span of 7 bases. The germline CDR1 and CDR2 sequences are LNHDA and SQIVND (reference sequence).

The V call is TRBV7-9, the J call TRBJ2-2; D is unresolved. The V end lost 4 bases, the J end lost 6 bases, and 9 bases lay between the germline ends. The CDR3 is 13 residues long. Germline V gene lookup returns CDR1 SEHNR and CDR2 FQNEAQ (reference sequence). CDR3 in amino acids: CASSYYASGELFF. CDR3 DNA sequence: TGTGCCAGCAGCTATTATGCGTCCGGGGAGCTGTTTTTT.

This clone has a single count. This chain uses TRBV4-3 with TRBJ2-5, with a tentative D call TRBD2 (5 bases). Germline lookup yields CDR1 LGHNA and CDR2 YSLEER. CDR3 length equals 14 residues. V was pared by 1 base and J by 5 bases, with 11 bases between. The CDR3: CASSQGRGWETQYF. In nucleotides, the CDR3 is TGCGCCAGCAGCCAAGGACGGGGATGGGAGACCCAGTACTTC.

The chain has TRBV6-2 or TRBV6-3 and TRBJ2-1; D call uncertain. This CDR3 is built from 14 residues. V lost 2 bases, J lost 5 bases, and 10 bases lay in between. The germline V gene encodes CDR1 MNHEY and CDR2 SVGEGT. CDR3 sequence (DNA): TGTGCCAGCAGTTACGTCGGTCGAAACAATGAGCAGTTCTTC. Protein: CASSYVGRNNEQFF.

Only one count was recorded for this clone. The chain recombines TRBV6-5 with TRBJ2-5; D may be TRBD2 (6 bases). Germline CDR1 is MNHEY and CDR2 is SVGAGI. V was cut by 0 bases and J by 6 bases, with 17 bases left in between. The CDR3 is 16 residues long. CDR3 in amino acids: CASSYSTTGVVKTQYF. Here the CDR3 DNA reads TGTGCCAGCAGTTACTCGACTACGGGAGTCGTAAAGACCCAGTACTTC.

V gene TRBV15 combines with J gene TRBJ2-7; tentatively, D is TRBD1 (5 bases). This CDR3 contains 15 residues. CDR1 and CDR2 (germline): LNHNV, YYDKDF (reference sequence). V was pared by 1 base and J by 7 bases, with 17 bases between. The CDR3 sequence: CATSRGLLGLGEQYF. The CDR3 DNA follows: TGTGCCACCAGCAGAGGCCTTTTGGGGCTGGGAGAGCAGTACTTC. The full variable domain, its missing parts supplied by reference TRBV15 and TRBJ2-7, is DAMVIQNPRYQVTQFGKPVTLSCSQTLNHNVMYWYQQKSSQAPKLLFHYYDKDFNNEADTPDNFQSRRPNTSFCFLDIRSPGLGDTAMYLCATSRGLLGLGEQYFGPGTRLTVT.

The genes are TRBV5-6 and TRBJ2-1, with 9 bases lining up with TRBD1. With V trimmed by 3 bases and J by 9 bases, 10 bases remained unmatched. CDR1 is SGHDT and CDR2 is YYEEEE in the germline V gene. CDR3 length equals 15 residues. The CDR3 DNA reads TGTGCCAGCAGCTCGGACAGGGGACCTACTCTTGAGCAGTTCTTC. Translation gives CASSSDRGPTLEQFF.

V and J are TRBV6-2 or TRBV6-3 and TRBJ1-1, with TRBD1 matching over 7 bases. V dropped 2 bases and J dropped 8; count of bases not matched to a gene: 20. The CDR3 runs 18 residues. Germline V gene sequence: CDR1 MNHEY, CDR2 SVGEGT. The CDR3 spells CASSYHPHRGLGRGEAFF. CDR3 DNA sequence: TGTGCCAGCAGTTACCATCCCCACAGGGGTCTCGGACGAGGCGAAGCTTTCTTT.

This clone was observed a few times. The chain employs TRBV5-6 and TRBJ1-3; TRBD1 might be the D (6 bases). The CDR3 covers 16 residues. With 4 bases removed from V and 0 bases from J, the gap between germline ends came to 14 bases. Germline V CDR1 and CDR2: SGHDT, YYEEEE. The CDR3 loop is CASSVNRARSGNTIYF. CDR3 bases: TGTGCCAGCAGCGTTAACAGGGCCCGCTCTGGAAACACCATATATTTT.

This chain uses TRBV28 with TRBJ1-1; the D gene is possibly TRBD1 (5 bases). Germline V CDR1 and CDR2: MDHEN, SYDVKM. The CDR3 loop spans 13 amino acids. The V gene lost 5 bases and the J gene lost 8 bases, with 15 bases spanning the gap. This chain's CDR3 is CASSPSGGREAFF. In DNA, the CDR3 is TGTGCCAGCAGTCCCTCGGGGGGAAGGGAAGCTTTCTTT.

This chain connects TRBV6-5 to TRBJ2-2, with a possible D match to TRBD2 (6 bases). Per germline, CDR1 MNHEY and CDR2 SVGAGI. This CDR3 has 15 residues. The ends were cut back, 6 bases at V and 3 bases at J, with 14 bases in the middle. CDR3 loop: CASSHPAGHTGELFF. The DNA of the CDR3 is TGTGCCAGCAGCCACCCCGCGGGACACACCGGGGAGCTGTTTTTT.

The rearrangement links TRBV5-6 to TRBJ2-5; D is unresolved. Germline V CDR1 and CDR2: SGHDT, YYEEEE. This CDR3 spans 13 amino acids. V was trimmed by 0 bases and J by 4 bases, leaving 7 bases between them. The CDR3 region has the DNA TGTGCCAGCAGCTTGGACATATTAGAGACCCAGTACTTC. Residues: CASSLDILETQYF. The whole variable domain, remainder taken from reference TRBV5-6 and TRBJ2-5, is DAGVTQSPTHLIKTRGQQVTLRCSPKSGHDTVSWYQQALGQGPQFIFQYYEEEERQRGNFPDRFSGHQFPNYSSELNVNALLLGDSALYLCASSLDILETQYFGPGTRLLVL.

The genes are TRBV18 and TRBJ1-2, with 8 bases aligning to TRBD1. J lost 4 bases, V lost 3 bases, and 4 bases had no gene match. The CDR3 spans 14 residues. Germline values: CDR1 KGHSH, CDR2 LQKENI. The CDR3 protein is CASSPGQGGYGYTF. The CDR3 region has the DNA TGTGCCAGCTCACCTGGACAGGGAGGCTATGGCTACACCTTC.

This chain connects TRBV16 to TRBJ1-1; 8 bases agree with TRBD1. Germline trimming cut 2 bases from V and 3 bases from J; bases unmatched to any gene: 2. The V gene's germline CDR1 is KGHSY and CDR2 FQNENV. The CDR3 covers 14 residues. The CDR3 region has the DNA TGTGCCAGCAGCCAAGGGACAGGCTACACTGAAGCTTTCTTT. Translating it yields CASSQGTGYTEAFF.

The chain recombines TRBV13 with TRBJ2-3; TRBD2 agrees at 12 bases. The junction had 9 bases not matched to a gene; V was cut back by 6 bases and J by 8 bases. Germline V lookup: CDR1 PRHDT, CDR2 FYEKMQ (reference sequence). This CDR3 region has 15 residues. DNA of the CDR3: TGTGCCAGCAGATCGAGACTAGCGGGGGTTGCTACGCAGTATTTT. It codes for CASRSRLAGVATQYF.

The chain links TRBV9 to TRBJ2-5, with D perhaps matching TRBD2 (6 bases). V dropped 3 bases and J dropped 3 bases, with 18 bases sitting between them. This CDR3 spans 16 amino acids. Per the germline V gene, CDR1 is SGDLS and CDR2 is YYNGEE. The chain's CDR3 is CASSGNSGEMEETQYF. CDR3 DNA: TGTGCCAGCAGCGGTAATAGCGGAGAGATGGAAGAGACCCAGTACTTC.

The J gene is TRBJ2-7, the V gene TRBV19, with a possible D match to TRBD1 (6 bases). Trimming removed 4 bases at V and 8 bases at J, with 30 bases between. CDR1 is LNHDA, CDR2 SQIVND, per germline (reference sequence). CDR3 length: 18 residues. CDR3 DNA sequence: TGTGCCAGTAGTAAACAGGGCGTCGTAGCAGTAGCCCCCGGTCAGCAGTACTTC. Protein: CASSKQGVVAVAPGQQYF.

The V call is TRBV27, the J call TRBJ2-3, with D possibly being TRBD1 (5 bases). This CDR3 is built from 14 residues. Between the trimmed V and J ends, which lost 1 base and 1 base, there was a span of 6 bases. Per the germline V gene, CDR1 is MNHEY and CDR2 is SMNVEV (reference sequence). CDR3 DNA: TGTGCCAGCAGTTTATGGGGCCGCACAGATACGCAGTATTTT. This translates into CASSLWGRTDTQYF.

This clone was counted once. This sequence joins TRBV15 and TRBJ2-3; D possibly corresponds to TRBD2 (6 bases). Germline V CDR1 and CDR2: LNHNV, YYDKDF (reference sequence). V lost 1 base and J 4 bases, leaving 15 bases between the germline ends. CDR3 length: 16 amino acids. The CDR3 region is CATSRGGGARADTQYF. Written as DNA, the CDR3 is TGTGCCACCAGCAGAGGAGGAGGGGCCCGCGCAGATACGCAGTATTTT. Full variable domain (remainder filled in from reference TRBV15 and TRBJ2-3): DAMVIQNPRYQVTQFGKPVTLSCSQTLNHNVMYWYQQKSSQAPKLLFHYYDKDFNNEADTPDNFQSRRPNTSFCFLDIRSPGLGDTAMYLCATSRGGGARADTQYFGPGTRLTVL.

The chain links TRBV7-2 to TRBJ1-1, with 9 positions matching TRBD1. The junction had 8 bases not matched to a gene; V was cut back by 4 bases and J by 11 bases. Germline CDR1 and CDR2: SGHTA and FQGNSA. The CDR3 spans 13 residues. The CDR3 sequence: CASSYRGPTEAFF. CDR3 in DNA: TGTGCCAGCAGCTACAGGGGGCCGACCGAGGCTTTCTTT. Together with reference TRBV7-2 and TRBJ1-1, the CDR3 gives the full variable domain: GAGVSQSPSNKVTEKGKDVELRCDPISGHTALYWYRQSLGQGLEFLIYFQGNSAPDKSGLPSDRFSAERTGGSVSTLTIQRTQQEDSAVYLCASSYRGPTEAFFGQGTRLTVV.

The rearrangement joins TRBV2 to TRBJ2-2; D is undetermined. The CDR3 has 11 residues. Germline V gene data show CDR1 as SNHLY and CDR2 as FYNNEI. V lost 5 bases and J lost 7, with 5 bases in between. CDR3 DNA sequence: TGTGCCAGCAGTCCCTTCGGGGAGCTGTTTTTT. Its protein is CASSPFGELFF.

This chain uses TRBV27 with TRBJ1-6; D is ambiguous. From germline, CDR1 is MNHEY and CDR2 SMNVEV (reference sequence). Between the trimmed V and J ends, which lost 5 bases and 9 bases, there was a span of 14 bases. The CDR3 sequence is 14 residues long. Written as DNA, the CDR3 is TGTGCCAGCAGTAACTCCCCTCTCGGTTCACCCCTCCACTTT. The encoded protein is CASSNSPLGSPLHF.

This chain links TRBV7-3 with TRBJ2-3; a possible D gene is TRBD2 (5 bases). Trimming removed 4 bases from V and 1 base from J, with 12 bases in between. Germline V lookup: CDR1 SGHTA, CDR2 FQGTGA. The CDR3 covers 15 residues. The CDR3 DNA sequence: TGTGCCAGCAGCTCACCCCCCGGGGGCACAGATACGCAGTATTTT. Encoded protein: CASSSPPGGTDTQYF.

This chain connects TRBV9 to TRBJ1-3; 11 bases are shared with TRBD1. This CDR3 has 20 amino acids. Germline V gene sequence: CDR1 SGDLS, CDR2 YYNGEE. V was pared by 4 bases and J by 1 base, with 16 bases of the junction left unmatched. The DNA for the CDR3 is TGTGCCAGCAGCCCTCACCCCTTCATAGGACAGGGGGCTTCTGGAAACACCATATATTTT. Translating it yields CASSPHPFIGQGASGNTIYF. Drawing the rest from reference TRBV9 and TRBJ1-3, the complete variable domain is DSGVTQTPKHLITATGQRVTLRCSPRSGDLSVYWYQQSLDQGLQFLIQYYNGEERAKGNILERFSAQQFPDLHSELNLSSLELGDSALYFCASSPHPFIGQGASGNTIYFGEGSWLTVV.

This clone was seen a few times. The gene calls are TRBV5-1 and TRBJ2-1; 10 bases line up with TRBD2. Germline V gene lookup returns CDR1 SGHRS and CDR2 YFSETQ. J gave up 7 bases and V 5 bases, and 12 bases lay outside the gene matches. This CDR3 has 16 residues. The CDR3 coding sequence is TGCGCCAGCAGTGGGGGAGGGGGACTAGCGCTAAATGAGCAGTTCTTC. Translation gives CASSGGGGLALNEQFF. The entire variable domain, with the rest obtained from reference TRBV5-1 and TRBJ2-1, is as follows: KAGVTQTPRYLIKTRGQQVTLSCSPISGHRSVSWYQQTPGQGLQFLFEYFSETQRNKGNFPGRFSGRQFSNSRSEMNVSTLELGDSALYLCASSGGGGLALNEQFFGPGTRLTVL.